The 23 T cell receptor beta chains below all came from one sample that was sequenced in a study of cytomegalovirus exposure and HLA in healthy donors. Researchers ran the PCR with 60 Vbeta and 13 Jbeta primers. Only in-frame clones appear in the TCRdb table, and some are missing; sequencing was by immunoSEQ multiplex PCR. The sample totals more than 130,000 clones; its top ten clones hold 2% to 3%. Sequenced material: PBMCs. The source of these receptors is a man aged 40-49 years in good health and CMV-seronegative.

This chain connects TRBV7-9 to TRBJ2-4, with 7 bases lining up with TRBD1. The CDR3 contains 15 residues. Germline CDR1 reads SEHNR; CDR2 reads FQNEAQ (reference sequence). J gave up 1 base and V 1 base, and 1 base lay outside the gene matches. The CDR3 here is CASSLVRGAKNIQYF. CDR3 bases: TGTGCCAGCAGCTTAGTCAGGGGGGCCAAAAACATTCAGTACTTC.

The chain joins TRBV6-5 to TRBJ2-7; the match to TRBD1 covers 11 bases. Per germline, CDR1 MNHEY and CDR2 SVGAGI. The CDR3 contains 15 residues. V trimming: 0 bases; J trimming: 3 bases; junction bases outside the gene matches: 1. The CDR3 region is CASSYSGTGGYEQYF. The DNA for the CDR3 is TGTGCCAGCAGTTACTCCGGGACAGGGGGCTACGAGCAGTACTTC.

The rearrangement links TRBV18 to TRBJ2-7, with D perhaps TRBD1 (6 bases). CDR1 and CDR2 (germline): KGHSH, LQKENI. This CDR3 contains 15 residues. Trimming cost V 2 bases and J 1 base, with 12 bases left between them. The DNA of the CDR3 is TGTGCCAGCTCACCAACACTAGGGGGTTCCTACGAGCAGTACTTC. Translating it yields CASSPTLGGSYEQYF. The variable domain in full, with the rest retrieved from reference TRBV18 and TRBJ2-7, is NAGVMQNPRHLVRRRGQEARLRCSPMKGHSHVYWYRQLPEEGLKFMVYLQKENIIDESGMPKERFSAEFPKEGPSILRIQQVVRGDSAAYFCASSPTLGGSYEQYFGPGTRLTVT.

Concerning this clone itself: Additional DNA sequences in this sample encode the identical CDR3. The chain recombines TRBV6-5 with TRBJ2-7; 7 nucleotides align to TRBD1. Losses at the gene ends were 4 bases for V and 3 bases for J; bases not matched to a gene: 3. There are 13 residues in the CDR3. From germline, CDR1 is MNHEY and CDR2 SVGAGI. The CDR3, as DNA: TGTGCCAGCAGTTGGGGACAGATCTACGAGCAGTACTTC. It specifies CASSWGQIYEQYF.

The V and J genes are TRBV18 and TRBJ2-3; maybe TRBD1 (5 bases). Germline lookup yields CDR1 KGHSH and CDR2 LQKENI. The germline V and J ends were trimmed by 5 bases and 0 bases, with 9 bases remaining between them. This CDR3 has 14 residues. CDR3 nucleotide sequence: TGTGCCAGCTCATCTGACAGTAGCACAGATACGCAGTATTTT. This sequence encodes CASSSDSSTDTQYF.

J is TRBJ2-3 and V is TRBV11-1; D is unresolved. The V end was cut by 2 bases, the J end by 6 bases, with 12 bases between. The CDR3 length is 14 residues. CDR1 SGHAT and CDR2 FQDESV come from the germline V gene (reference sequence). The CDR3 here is CASSLSVVKDTQYF. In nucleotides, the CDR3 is TGTGCCAGCAGCTTAAGTGTAGTAAAGGATACGCAGTATTTT.

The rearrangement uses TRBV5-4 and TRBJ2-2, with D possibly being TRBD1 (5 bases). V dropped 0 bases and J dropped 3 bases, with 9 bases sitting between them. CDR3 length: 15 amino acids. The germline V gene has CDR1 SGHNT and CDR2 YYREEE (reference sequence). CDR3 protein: CASSLAGRDTGELFF. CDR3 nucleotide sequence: TGTGCCAGCAGCTTGGCCGGCAGGGACACCGGGGAGCTGTTTTTT.

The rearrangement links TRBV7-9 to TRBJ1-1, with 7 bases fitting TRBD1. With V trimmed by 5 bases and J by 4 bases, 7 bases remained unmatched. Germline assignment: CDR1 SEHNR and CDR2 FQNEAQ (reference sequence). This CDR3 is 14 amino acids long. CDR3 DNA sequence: TGTGCCAGCAGCCTCGGGACAGCGGGCACTGAAGCTTTCTTT. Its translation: CASSLGTAGTEAFF.

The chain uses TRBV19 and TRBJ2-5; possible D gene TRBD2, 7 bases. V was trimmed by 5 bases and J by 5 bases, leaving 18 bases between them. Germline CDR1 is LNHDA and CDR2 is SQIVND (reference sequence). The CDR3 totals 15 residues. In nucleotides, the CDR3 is TGTGCCAGTAGTGGGAGGGACATCCCTGGCGAGACCCAGTACTTC. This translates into CASSGRDIPGETQYF.

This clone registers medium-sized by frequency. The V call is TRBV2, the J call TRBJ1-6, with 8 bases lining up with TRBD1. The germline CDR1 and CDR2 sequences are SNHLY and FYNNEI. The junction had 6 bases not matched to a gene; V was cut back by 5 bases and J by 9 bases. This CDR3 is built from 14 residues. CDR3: CASSKDREASPLHF. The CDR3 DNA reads TGTGCCAGCAGTAAGGACAGGGAGGCTTCACCCCTCCACTTT.

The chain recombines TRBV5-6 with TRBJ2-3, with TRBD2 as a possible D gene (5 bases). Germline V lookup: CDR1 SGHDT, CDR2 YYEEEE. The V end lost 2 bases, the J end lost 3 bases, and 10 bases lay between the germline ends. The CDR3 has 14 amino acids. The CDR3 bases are TGTGCCAGCAGCTTCGAGGGTAGGACAGATACGCAGTATTTT. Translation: CASSFEGRTDTQYF.

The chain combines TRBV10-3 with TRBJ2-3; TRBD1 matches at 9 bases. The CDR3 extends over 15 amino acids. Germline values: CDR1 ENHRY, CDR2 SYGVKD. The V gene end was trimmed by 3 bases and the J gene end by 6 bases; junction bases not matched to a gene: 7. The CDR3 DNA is TGTGCCATCAGTGACCCCGTGACAGGGGGGGATACGCAGTATTTT. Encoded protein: CAISDPVTGGDTQYF.

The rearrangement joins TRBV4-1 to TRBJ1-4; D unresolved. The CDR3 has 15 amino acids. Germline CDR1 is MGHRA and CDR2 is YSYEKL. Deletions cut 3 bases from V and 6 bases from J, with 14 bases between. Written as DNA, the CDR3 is TGCGCCAGCAGCCATGACTTGTGGGTTTATGAAAAACTGTTTTTT. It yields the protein CASSHDLWVYEKLFF.

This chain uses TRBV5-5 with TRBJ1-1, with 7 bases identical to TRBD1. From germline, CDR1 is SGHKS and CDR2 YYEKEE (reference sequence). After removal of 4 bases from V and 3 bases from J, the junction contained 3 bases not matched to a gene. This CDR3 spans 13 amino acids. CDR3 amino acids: CASSETGYTEAFF. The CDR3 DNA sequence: TGTGCCAGCAGCGAGACAGGGTACACTGAAGCTTTCTTT.

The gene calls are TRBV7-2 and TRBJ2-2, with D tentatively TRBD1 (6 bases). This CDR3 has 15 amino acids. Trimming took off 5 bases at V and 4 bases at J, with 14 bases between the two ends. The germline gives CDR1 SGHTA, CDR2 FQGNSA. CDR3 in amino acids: CASSDRSVGTGELFF. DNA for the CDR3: TGTGCCAGCAGCGACAGGTCCGTTGGCACCGGGGAGCTGTTTTTT. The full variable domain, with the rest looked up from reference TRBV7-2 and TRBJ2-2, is GAGVSQSPSNKVTEKGKDVELRCDPISGHTALYWYRQSLGQGLEFLIYFQGNSAPDKSGLPSDRFSAERTGGSVSTLTIQRTQQEDSAVYLCASSDRSVGTGELFFGEGSRLTVL.

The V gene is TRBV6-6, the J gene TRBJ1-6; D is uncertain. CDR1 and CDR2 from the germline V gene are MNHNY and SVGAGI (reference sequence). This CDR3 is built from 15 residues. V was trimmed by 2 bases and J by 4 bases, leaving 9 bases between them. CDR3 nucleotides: TGTGCCAGCAGTTACCTCCTTTCGTATAATTCACCCCTCCACTTT. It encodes CASSYLLSYNSPLHF.

As DNA, the CDR3 is TGTGCCAGCAGCTTACGGGGACTAGCGGGGAAAACCGGGGAGCTGTTTTTT. Translated, it gives CASSLRGLAGKTGELFF. This sequence joins TRBV7-2 and TRBJ2-2; TRBD2 matches 13 bases. The CDR3 contains 17 residues. V lost 2 bases to trimming and J lost 5 bases; unmatched junction nucleotides: 5. CDR1 SGHTA and CDR2 FQGNSA come from the germline V gene.

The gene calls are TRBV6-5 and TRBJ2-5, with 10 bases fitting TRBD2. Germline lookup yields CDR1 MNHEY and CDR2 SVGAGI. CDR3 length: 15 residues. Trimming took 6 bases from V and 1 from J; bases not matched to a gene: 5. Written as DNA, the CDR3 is TGTGCCAGCAGCGGAGCGGGGGGGCTCCAAGAGACCCAGTACTTC. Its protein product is CASSGAGGLQETQYF.

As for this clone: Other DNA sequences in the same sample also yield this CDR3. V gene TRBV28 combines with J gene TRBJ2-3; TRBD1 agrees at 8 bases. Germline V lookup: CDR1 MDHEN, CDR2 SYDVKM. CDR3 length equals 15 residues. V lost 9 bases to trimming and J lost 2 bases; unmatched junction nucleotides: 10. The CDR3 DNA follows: TGTGCCAGTCAAACAGGGGGACTGTCCACAGATACGCAGTATTTT. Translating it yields CASQTGGLSTDTQYF.

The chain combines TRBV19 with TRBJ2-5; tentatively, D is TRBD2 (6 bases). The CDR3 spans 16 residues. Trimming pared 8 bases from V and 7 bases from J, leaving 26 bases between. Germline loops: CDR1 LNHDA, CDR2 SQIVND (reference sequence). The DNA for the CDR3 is TGTGCCAGTGGGGGGAATTCAGGAACCGAGAGGGGGACCCAGTACTTC. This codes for CASGGNSGTERGTQYF.

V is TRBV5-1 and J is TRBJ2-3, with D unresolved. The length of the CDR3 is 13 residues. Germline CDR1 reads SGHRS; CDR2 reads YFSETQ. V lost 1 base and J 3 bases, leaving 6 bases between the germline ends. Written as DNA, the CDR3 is TGCGCCAGCAGCTTGTCCCCGACAGATACGCAGTATTTT. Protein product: CASSLSPTDTQYF. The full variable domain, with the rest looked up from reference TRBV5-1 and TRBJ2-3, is KAGVTQTPRYLIKTRGQQVTLSCSPISGHRSVSWYQQTPGQGLQFLFEYFSETQRNKGNFPGRFSGRQFSNSRSEMNVSTLELGDSALYLCASSLSPTDTQYFGPGTRLTVL.

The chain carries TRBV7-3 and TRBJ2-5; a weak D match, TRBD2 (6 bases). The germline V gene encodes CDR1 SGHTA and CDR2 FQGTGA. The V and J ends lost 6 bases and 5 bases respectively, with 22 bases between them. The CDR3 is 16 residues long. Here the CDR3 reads CASSDQGRAGKETQYF. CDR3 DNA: TGTGCCAGCAGTGACCAGGGCAGGGCGGGGAAGGAGACCCAGTACTTC.

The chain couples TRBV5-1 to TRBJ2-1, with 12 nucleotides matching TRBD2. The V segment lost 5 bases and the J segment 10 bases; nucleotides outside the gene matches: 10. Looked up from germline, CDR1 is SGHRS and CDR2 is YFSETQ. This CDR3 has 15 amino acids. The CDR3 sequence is CASRDPGLAGKEQFF. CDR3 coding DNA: TGCGCCAGCAGGGATCCGGGACTAGCGGGTAAAGAGCAGTTCTTC.